This T cell receptor beta chain was sequenced during a study of preoperative IRX-2 immunotherapy in early breast cancer. Using immunoSEQ multiplex PCR, the repertoire was profiled, and TCRdb retains in-frame clones only, with some absent. The sample contains 25,000 to 30,000 clones, over 75% of which appear only once. Germline V gives CDR1 LNHDA, CDR2 SQIVND (reference sequence). This CDR3 spans 15 amino acids. V lost 3 bases to trimming and J lost 2 bases, with 11 bases between them. Noted treatment: preoperative locoregional IRX-2 cytokine immunotherapy. Preoperative locoregional IRX-2 cytokine immunotherapy was tested in the phase Ib source study.

The clonotype was recovered from a human donor with breast cancer. This sample comprised lymph node tissue, obtained after IRX-2 immunotherapy. The chain has TRBV19 and TRBJ1-5; no firm D call. In DNA form, the CDR3 reads TGTGCCAGTAGTATGTGGGGTAGGGGCAATCAGCCCCAGCATTTT. Its translation: CASSMWGRGNQPQHF. Combining the CDR3 with reference TRBV19 and TRBJ1-5 gives the whole variable domain DGGITQSPKYLFRKEGQNVTLSCEQNLNHDAMYWYRQDPGQGLRLIYYSQIVNDFQKGDIAEGYSVSREKKESFPLTVTSAQKNPTAFYLCASSMWGRGNQPQHFGDGTRLSIL.